This T cell receptor (beta chain) comes out of a study of cytomegalovirus exposure and HLA in healthy donors. With regard to this clone: Antigen specificity is unknown.

Overall study findings and caveats: Per published reports, the classifier diagnosed cytomegalovirus status with high specificity and sensitivity.

In the PCR, 60 Vbeta and 13 Jbeta primers were used. As processed by the authors: In a later analysis, some 10 million of 75 million to 85 million unique beta chains occurred in at least two donors. Method: immunoSEQ multiplex PCR; TCRdb's copy keeps in-frame clones and lacks some. That table is the source of V, J and clone size, and D and trimming were worked out from the DNA. The data hold approximately 80,000 clones, with about 60% observed a single time. The sequenced sample consisted of PBMCs. This sequence originates from a woman aged 40 to 50 in good health and CMV-seropositive.

The CDR3 sequence is CASSYSGRAFYGYTF. The CDR3 nucleotides read TGTGCCAGCAGTTACTCGGGCAGGGCTTTCTATGGCTACACCTTC. This sequence joins TRBV6-5 and TRBJ1-2; TRBD1 might be the D (5 bases). CDR1 is MNHEY and CDR2 is SVGAGI in the germline V gene. Trimming removed 0 bases from V and 4 bases from J, with 12 bases in between. The CDR3 is 15 amino acids.